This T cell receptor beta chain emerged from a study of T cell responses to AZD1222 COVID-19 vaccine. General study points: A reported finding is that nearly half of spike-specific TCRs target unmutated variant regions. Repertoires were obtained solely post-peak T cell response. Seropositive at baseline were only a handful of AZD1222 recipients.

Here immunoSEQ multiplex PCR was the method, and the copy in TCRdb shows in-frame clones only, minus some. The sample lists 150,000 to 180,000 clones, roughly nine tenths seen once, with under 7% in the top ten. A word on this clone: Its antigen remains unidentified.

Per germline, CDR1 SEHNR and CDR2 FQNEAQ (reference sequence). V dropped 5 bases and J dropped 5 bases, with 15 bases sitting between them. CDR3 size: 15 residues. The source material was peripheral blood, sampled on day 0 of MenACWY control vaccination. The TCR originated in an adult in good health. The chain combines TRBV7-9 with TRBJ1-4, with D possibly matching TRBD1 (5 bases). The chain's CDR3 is CASSPQGGENEKLFF. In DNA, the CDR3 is TGTGCCAGCAGCCCCCAGGGCGGGGAGAATGAAAAACTGTTTTTT.